The table lists the clone carrying this T cell receptor (beta chain) with a few counts. What it binds is unknown. This specimen belongs to a study of T cell repertoires in cytomegalovirus infection. About the research overall: Indications of both CMV infection and matching HLA type were provided by public TCR beta signatures.

Study-wide results and caveats: Dominating the ex vivo response were HLA-C-restricted CMV-specific TCR beta clonotypes.

Unmatched junction bases numbered 3, after V lost 11 bases and J lost 2 bases. This CDR3 has 12 amino acids. Germline V lookup: CDR1 KGHDR, CDR2 SFDVKD. MiXCR, applied by TCRdb to the reads, yields one record per CDR3 protein. The table lists approximately 500,000 distinct CDR3 sequences, more than 15% of them singletons. Sequencing was carried out using CD8+ T cells from PBMCs. The TCR sequence derives from a human donor in good health (CMV status not recorded). Some clones in this sample may be carry-over from other donors' samples. The rearrangement uses TRBV24-1 and TRBJ2-3; TRBD1 matches 7 bases. CDR3 residues: CAIGQDTDTQYF. The CDR3 nucleotides read TGTGCCATCGGACAGGACACAGATACGCAGTATTTT.